The following is a T cell receptor beta chain sequence with its context. Its antigen is unidentified. By UMI-labeled 5' RACE, the TCR beta libraries were made. Each CDR3 protein gets one entry in TCRdb, which reprocessed the 5' RACE reads and gives no DNA. Found here are fewer than 20,000 distinct CDR3 sequences; the top ten clones hold around 6.2%. The data derive from a study of human CD8 memory T cell subsets. Study-wide results and limits: Chao1 estimates suggested stem-like memory T cells exceeded precursor exhausted T cells in diversity. Stem-like memory T cell repertoires barely overlapped those of precursor exhausted T cells.

Magnetic separation of the negative type served to enrich total CD8+ T cells. Duplicate vials of 150,000 sorted CD8+ T cells per subset supplied the RNA. Germline values: CDR1 LNHDA, CDR2 SQIVND (reference sequence). The CDR3 extends over 15 amino acids. The receptor comes from a human donor in good health. Sequencing input: CD8+ stem-like memory T cells (TSCM and TCM) sorted from PBMCs. The subset: stem-like memory CD8 T cells (TSTEM), CCR7+ PD-1- TIGIT-. The J gene is TRBJ2-1, the V gene TRBV19; the D gene TCRdb calls, TRBD1, cannot be checked with no DNA. CDR3 protein: CASSIAAVWGDEQFF. The full variable domain, completed using reference TRBV19 and TRBJ2-1, is DGGITQSPKYLFRKEGQNVTLSCEQNLNHDAMYWYRQDPGQGLRLIYYSQIVNDFQKGDIAEGYSVSREKKESFPLTVTSAQKNPTAFYLCASSIAAVWGDEQFFGPGTRLTVL.